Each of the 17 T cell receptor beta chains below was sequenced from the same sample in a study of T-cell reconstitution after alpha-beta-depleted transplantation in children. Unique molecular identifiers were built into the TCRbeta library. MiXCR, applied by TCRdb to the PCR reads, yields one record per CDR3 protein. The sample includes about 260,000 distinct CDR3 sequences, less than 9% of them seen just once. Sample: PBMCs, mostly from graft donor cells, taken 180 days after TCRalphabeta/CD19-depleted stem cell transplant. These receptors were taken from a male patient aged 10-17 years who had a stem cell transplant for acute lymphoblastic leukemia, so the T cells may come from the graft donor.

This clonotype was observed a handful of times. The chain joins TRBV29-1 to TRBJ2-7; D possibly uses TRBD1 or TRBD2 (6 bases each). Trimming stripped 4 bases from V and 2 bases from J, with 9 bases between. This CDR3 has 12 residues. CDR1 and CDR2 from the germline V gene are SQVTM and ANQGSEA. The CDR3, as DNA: TGCAGCGTTGTCGGGGGCCCCTACGAGCAGTACTTC. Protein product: CSVVGGPYEQYF.

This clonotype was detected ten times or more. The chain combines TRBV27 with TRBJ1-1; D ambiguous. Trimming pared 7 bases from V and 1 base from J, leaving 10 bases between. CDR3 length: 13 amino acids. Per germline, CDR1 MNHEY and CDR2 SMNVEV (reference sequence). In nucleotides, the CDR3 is TGTGCCAGCAATCTAGGGAGGAACACTGAAGCTTTCTTT. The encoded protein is CASNLGRNTEAFF.

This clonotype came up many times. CDR3 amino acids: CASSPAAGTGELFF. CDR3 DNA sequence: TGTGCCAGCAGTCCGGCAGCGGGCACCGGGGAGCTGTTTTTT. The chain couples TRBV28 to TRBJ2-2; D is possibly TRBD2 (6 bases). Trimming cost V 5 bases and J 4 bases, with 11 bases left between them. The CDR3 spans 14 residues. Germline values: CDR1 MDHEN, CDR2 SYDVKM.

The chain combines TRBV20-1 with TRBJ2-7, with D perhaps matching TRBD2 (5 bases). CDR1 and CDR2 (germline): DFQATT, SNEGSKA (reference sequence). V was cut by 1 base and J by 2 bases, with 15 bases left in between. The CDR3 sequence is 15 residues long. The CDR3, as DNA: TGCAGTGCTAGAGTCCCGGGAAGGGTAACCTACGAGCAGTACTTC. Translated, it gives CSARVPGRVTYEQYF.

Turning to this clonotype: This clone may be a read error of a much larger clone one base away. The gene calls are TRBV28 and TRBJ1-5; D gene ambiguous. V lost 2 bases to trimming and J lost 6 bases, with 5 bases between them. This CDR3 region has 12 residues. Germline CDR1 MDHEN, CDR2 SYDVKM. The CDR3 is CASSLIPQPQHF. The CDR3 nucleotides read TGTGCCAGCAGTTTAATCCCTCAGCCCCAGCATTTT.

The CDR3 DNA follows: TGTGCCAGCAGCAAACGAGACTACTCTGGGGCCAACGTCCTGACTTTC. Translating gives CASSKRDYSGANVLTF. This chain uses TRBV27 with TRBJ2-6; tentatively, D is TRBD2 (5 bases). Germline V gene data show CDR1 as MNHEY and CDR2 as SMNVEV (reference sequence). The V and J ends lost 6 bases and 0 bases respectively, with 12 bases between them. This CDR3 region has 16 residues.

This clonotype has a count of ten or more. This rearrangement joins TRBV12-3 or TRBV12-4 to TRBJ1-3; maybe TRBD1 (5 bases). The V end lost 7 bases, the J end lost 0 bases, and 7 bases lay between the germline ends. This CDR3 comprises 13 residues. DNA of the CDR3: TGTGCCAGCAAGAGGGGCTCTGGAAACACCATATATTTT. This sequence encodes CASKRGSGNTIYF.

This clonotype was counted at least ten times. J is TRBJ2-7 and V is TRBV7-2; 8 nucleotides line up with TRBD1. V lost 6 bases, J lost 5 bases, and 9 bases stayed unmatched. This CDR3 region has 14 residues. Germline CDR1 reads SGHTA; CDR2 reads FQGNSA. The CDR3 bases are TGTGCCAGCAGTTCCCGACAGGGGTACAACGAGCAGTACTTC. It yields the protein CASSSRQGYNEQYF.

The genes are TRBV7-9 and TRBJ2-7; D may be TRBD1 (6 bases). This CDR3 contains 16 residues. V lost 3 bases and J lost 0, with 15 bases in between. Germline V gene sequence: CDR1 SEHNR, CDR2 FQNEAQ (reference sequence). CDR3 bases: TGTGCCAGCAGCTTCGCGACCTGGGGGCCCTCCTACGAGCAGTACTTC. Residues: CASSFATWGPSYEQYF.

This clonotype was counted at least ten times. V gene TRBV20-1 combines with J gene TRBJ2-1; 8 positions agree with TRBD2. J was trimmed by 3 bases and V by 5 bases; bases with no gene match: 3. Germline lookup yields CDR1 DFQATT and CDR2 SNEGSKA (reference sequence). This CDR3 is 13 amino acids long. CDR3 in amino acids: CSARTSGYNEQFF. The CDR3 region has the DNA TGCAGTGCTCGCACTAGCGGCTACAATGAGCAGTTCTTC.

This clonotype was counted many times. This CDR3 reads CASSSGTGHVDEQYF. The CDR3 DNA follows: TGTGCCAGCAGCTCCGGGACAGGCCATGTTGACGAGCAGTACTTC. The chain combines TRBV5-6 with TRBJ2-7, with 8 nucleotides matching TRBD1. The CDR3 is 15 residues long. From germline, CDR1 is SGHDT and CDR2 YYEEEE. J gave up 5 bases and V 3 bases, and 10 bases lay outside the gene matches. The whole variable domain, filled in from reference TRBV5-6 and TRBJ2-7, reads DAGVTQSPTHLIKTRGQQVTLRCSPKSGHDTVSWYQQALGQGPQFIFQYYEEEERQRGNFPDRFSGHQFPNYSSELNVNALLLGDSALYLCASSSGTGHVDEQYFGPGTRLTVT.

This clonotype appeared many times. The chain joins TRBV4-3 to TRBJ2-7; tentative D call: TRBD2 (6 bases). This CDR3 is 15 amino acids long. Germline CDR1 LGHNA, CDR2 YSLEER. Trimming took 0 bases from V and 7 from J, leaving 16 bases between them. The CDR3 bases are TGCGCCAGCAGCCAAGATCTGGCGGGGCCCTGGGAGCAGTACTTC. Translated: CASSQDLAGPWEQYF.

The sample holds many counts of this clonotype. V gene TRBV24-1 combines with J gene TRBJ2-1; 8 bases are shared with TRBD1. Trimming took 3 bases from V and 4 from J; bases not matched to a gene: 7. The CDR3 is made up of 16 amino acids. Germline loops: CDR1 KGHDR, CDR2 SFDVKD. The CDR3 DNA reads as TGTGCCACCAGTGATGGCCGGGACAGGCTATACAATGAGCAGTTCTTC. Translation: CATSDGRDRLYNEQFF.

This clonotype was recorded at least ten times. CDR3 coding DNA: TGCAGTGCTAGGAAGGAGGATGGATCCTACGAGCAGTACTTC. This encodes CSARKEDGSYEQYF. The J gene is TRBJ2-7, the V gene TRBV20-1; the D gene is possibly TRBD2 (5 bases). Germline values: CDR1 DFQATT, CDR2 SNEGSKA (reference sequence). This CDR3 contains 14 residues. The ends were cut back, 3 bases at V and 1 base at J, with 13 bases in the middle.

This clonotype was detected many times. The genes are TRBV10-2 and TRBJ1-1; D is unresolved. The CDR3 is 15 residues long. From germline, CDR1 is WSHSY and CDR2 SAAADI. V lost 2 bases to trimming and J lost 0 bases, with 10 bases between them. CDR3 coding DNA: TGCGCCAGCAGTGAGAGGGCTATCTTGAACACTGAAGCTTTCTTT. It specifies CASSERAILNTEAFF.

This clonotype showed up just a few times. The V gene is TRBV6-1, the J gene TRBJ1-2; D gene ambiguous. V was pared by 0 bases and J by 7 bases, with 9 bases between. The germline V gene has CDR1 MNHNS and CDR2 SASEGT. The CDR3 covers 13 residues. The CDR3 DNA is TGTGCCAGCAGTGAAGCAGGATGGGGTGGCTACACCTTC. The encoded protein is CASSEAGWGGYTF.

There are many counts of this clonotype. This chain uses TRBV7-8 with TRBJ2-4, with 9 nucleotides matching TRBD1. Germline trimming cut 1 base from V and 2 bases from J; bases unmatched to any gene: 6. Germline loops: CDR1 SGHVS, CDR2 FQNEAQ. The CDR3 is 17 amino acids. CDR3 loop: CASSLDPGQGTKNIQYF. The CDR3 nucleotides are TGTGCCAGCAGCTTAGACCCGGGACAGGGAACCAAAAACATTCAGTACTTC.